This passage covers 17 T cell receptor beta chains from one sample sequenced in a study of blood T cell repertoires in COVID-19. Clones were sequenced by immunoSEQ multiplex PCR, and TCRdb holds only the in-frame ones, with some missing. The sample lists 95,000 or so clones; 89% were seen once. The sample taken for sequencing was peripheral blood. The receptors shown here come from a woman between 70 and 85 years old with acute or convalescent COVID-19.

The rearrangement links TRBV11-2 to TRBJ2-1; 7 positions agree with TRBD2. V shed 1 base, J shed 2 bases, and the junction held 2 bases outside the gene matches. The CDR3 contains 15 residues. Germline CDR1 and CDR2: SGHAT and FQNNGV. The CDR3 DNA reads TGTGCCAGCAGCTTAGTGGGGGGGACCTACAATGAGCAGTTCTTC. Encoded protein: CASSLVGGTYNEQFF.

This clone was counted a single time. This chain uses TRBV11-2 with TRBJ2-7, with 10 bases that match TRBD1. The CDR3 covers 15 residues. The germline V gene encodes CDR1 SGHAT and CDR2 FQNNGV. V was clipped by 2 bases and J by 4 bases; unmatched bases: 5. The CDR3 DNA is TGTGCCAGCAGCTTAAGTTTGGGACAGGGGTACGAGCAGTACTTC. Protein sequence: CASSLSLGQGYEQYF.

The rearrangement uses TRBV6-5 and TRBJ1-1, with 9 bases aligning to TRBD1. V lost 6 bases, J lost 1 base, and 6 bases stayed unmatched. Germline V lookup: CDR1 MNHEY, CDR2 SVGAGI. The CDR3 totals 15 residues. CDR3 nucleotides: TGTGCCAGCAGGGGGACAGGGAGGGGGAACACTGAAGCTTTCTTT. Residues: CASRGTGRGNTEAFF.

V usage is TRBV5-4 and J usage is TRBJ2-3; tentative D call: TRBD2 (6 bases). This CDR3 region has 14 residues. V was trimmed by 0 bases and J by 5 bases, leaving 10 bases between them. CDR1 is SGHNT and CDR2 is YYREEE in the germline V gene (reference sequence). Here the CDR3 reads CASSLVAAEDTQYF. Here the CDR3 DNA reads TGTGCCAGCAGCTTGGTAGCGGCAGAAGATACGCAGTATTTT.

Comments on this clone: Germline and junction disagree at one end, which may indicate a read error. This chain uses TRBV7-9 with TRBJ1-1; a possible D gene is TRBD1 (6 bases). The germline V gene encodes CDR1 SEHNR and CDR2 FQNEAQ (reference sequence). The CDR3 length is 15 residues. For the CDR3, the DNA is TGTGCCAGCAGTTTAGCGAATAACAGGGATTCTGAAGCTTTCTTT. It is translated as CASSLANNRDSEAFF.

The chain uses TRBV28 and TRBJ2-3; tentatively, D is TRBD2 (6 bases). CDR1 is MDHEN, CDR2 SYDVKM, per germline. V was trimmed by 2 bases and J by 4 bases, leaving 10 bases between them. The CDR3 length is 14 residues. CDR3 sequence reads: CASSLGTGADTQYF. The CDR3 DNA reads TGTGCCAGCAGTTTAGGGACTGGCGCAGATACGCAGTATTTT. The variable domain in full, with the rest retrieved from reference TRBV28 and TRBJ2-3, is DVKVTQSSRYLVKRTGEKVFLECVQDMDHENMFWYRQDPGLGLRLIYFSYDVKMKEKGDIPEGYSVSREKKERFSLILESASTNQTSMYLCASSLGTGADTQYFGPGTRLTVL.

V gene TRBV6-5 combines with J gene TRBJ1-2; TRBD1 agrees at 11 bases. V lost 4 bases and J lost 7; bases outside the gene matches: 8. This CDR3 comprises 15 residues. Germline values: CDR1 MNHEY, CDR2 SVGAGI. The CDR3 DNA reads as TGTGCCAGCAGTTCCCCGGACAGGGGGCACTTTGGCTACACCTTC. Encoded protein: CASSSPDRGHFGYTF.

The V and J genes are TRBV4-1 and TRBJ1-5, with D perhaps TRBD1 (5 bases). The CDR3 totals 16 residues. CDR1 and CDR2 (germline): MGHRA, YSYEKL. Trimming shortened V by 0 bases and J by 3 bases, and 12 bases separated the two germline ends. The CDR3 region is CASSQDWGGVNQPQHF. The CDR3, as DNA: TGCGCCAGCAGCCAAGATTGGGGGGGGGTCAATCAGCCCCAGCATTTT.

The V call is TRBV19, the J call TRBJ2-7, with TRBD1 identical over 7 bases. This CDR3 region has 13 residues. The V gene end was trimmed by 8 bases and the J gene end by 1 base; junction bases not matched to a gene: 5. Germline CDR1 reads LNHDA; CDR2 reads SQIVND (reference sequence). DNA of the CDR3: TGTGCCAGTGGCCGACAGGGATCCTACGAGCAGTACTTC. Translated, it gives CASGRQGSYEQYF.

The rearrangement joins TRBV2 to TRBJ1-1, with 7 positions matching TRBD1. The trim removed 5 bases at V and 1 base at J, leaving 10 bases unmatched. Germline V gene lookup returns CDR1 SNHLY and CDR2 FYNNEI. This CDR3 region has 16 residues. The CDR3, as DNA: TGTGCCAGCAGTCCCGCAGGGGGTGGTGAGAACACTGAAGCTTTCTTT. Protein sequence: CASSPAGGGENTEAFF.

About this clone: Within the sample, other DNA sequences also encode this same CDR3. The chain links TRBV18 to TRBJ1-5, with D possibly being TRBD1 (5 bases). CDR3 length: 13 residues. CDR1 and CDR2 (germline): KGHSH, LQKENI. Trimming pared 3 bases from V and 4 bases from J, leaving 7 bases between. In DNA form, the CDR3 reads TGTGCCAGCTCACCCGACAGAAATCAGCCCCAGCATTTT. Protein sequence: CASSPDRNQPQHF.

The CDR3 protein is CASTDRGATEAFF. The CDR3 DNA reads as TGCGCCAGCACCGACAGGGGGGCCACTGAAGCTTTCTTT. This chain connects TRBV5-1 to TRBJ1-1; 9 bases match TRBD1. Germline V gene data show CDR1 as SGHRS and CDR2 as YFSETQ. The CDR3 runs to 13 residues. Trimming cost V 6 bases and J 4 bases; bases outside gene matches: 4.

The rearrangement links TRBV6-1 to TRBJ2-2, with D maybe TRBD1 (5 bases). CDR3 length: 14 amino acids. In germline, CDR1 is MNHNS, CDR2 SASEGT. The ends were cut back, 3 bases at V and 5 bases at J, with 10 bases in the middle. The CDR3 bases are TGTGCCAGCAGTGAGGTCAGGGTTACCGGGGAGCTGTTTTTT. Protein: CASSEVRVTGELFF.

The chain has TRBV10-1 and TRBJ2-3; 13 positions agree with TRBD2. CDR1 and CDR2 from the germline V gene are WNHNN and SYGVQD (reference sequence). The V and J ends lost 5 bases and 4 bases, in that order; junction bases with no gene match: 3. This CDR3 spans 15 amino acids. The CDR3 loop reads CASSRTSGGSDTQYF. In nucleotides, the CDR3 is TGCGCCAGCAGTCGGACTAGCGGGGGCTCAGATACGCAGTATTTT.

As DNA, the CDR3 is TGTGCCAGCAGCCAAGCCAGACCGGGACAGGGGTCAACGGCCTATAATTCACCCCTCCACTTT. Translated: CASSQARPGQGSTAYNSPLHF. The rearrangement uses TRBV14 and TRBJ1-6; 10 nucleotides agree with TRBD1. Germline V lookup: CDR1 SGHDN, CDR2 FVKESK. The V and J ends lost 1 base and 2 bases, in that order; junction bases with no gene match: 14. The CDR3 is made up of 21 amino acids.

The table lists this clone with a few counts. This chain links TRBV5-6 with TRBJ1-2; D is unclear. CDR1 is SGHDT, CDR2 YYEEEE, per germline. The CDR3 spans 11 residues. V was shortened by 3 bases and J by 11 bases, with 11 bases between the two germline ends. DNA for the CDR3: TGTGCCAGCAGCTCGGGATTTAGTTACACCTTC. It specifies CASSSGFSYTF.

Details on this clone: Compared with germline, one end of the junction differs, possibly owing to a read error. V gene TRBV6-5 combines with J gene TRBJ1-6; D is undetermined. Germline lookup yields CDR1 MNHEY and CDR2 SVGAGI. The CDR3 is 15 residues long. CDR3 residues: CASKVTVSSNSPLHF. The CDR3 nucleotides read TGTGCCAGCAAGGTCACAGTTTCCTCTAATTCACCCCTCCACTTT.